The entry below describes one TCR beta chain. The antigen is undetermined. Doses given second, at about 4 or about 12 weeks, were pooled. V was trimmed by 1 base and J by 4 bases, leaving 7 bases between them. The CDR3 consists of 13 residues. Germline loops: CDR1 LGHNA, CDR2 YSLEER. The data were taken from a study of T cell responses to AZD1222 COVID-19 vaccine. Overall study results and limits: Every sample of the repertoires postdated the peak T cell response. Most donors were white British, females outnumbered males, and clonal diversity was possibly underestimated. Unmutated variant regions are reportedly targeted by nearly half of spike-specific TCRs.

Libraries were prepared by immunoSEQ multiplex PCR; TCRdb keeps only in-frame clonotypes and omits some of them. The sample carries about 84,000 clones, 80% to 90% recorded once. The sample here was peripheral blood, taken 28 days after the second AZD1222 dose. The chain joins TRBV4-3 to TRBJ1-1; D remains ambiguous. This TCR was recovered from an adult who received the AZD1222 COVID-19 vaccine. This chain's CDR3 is CASSQVVFTEAFF. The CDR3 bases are TGCGCCAGCAGCCAAGTTGTGTTCACTGAAGCTTTCTTT.